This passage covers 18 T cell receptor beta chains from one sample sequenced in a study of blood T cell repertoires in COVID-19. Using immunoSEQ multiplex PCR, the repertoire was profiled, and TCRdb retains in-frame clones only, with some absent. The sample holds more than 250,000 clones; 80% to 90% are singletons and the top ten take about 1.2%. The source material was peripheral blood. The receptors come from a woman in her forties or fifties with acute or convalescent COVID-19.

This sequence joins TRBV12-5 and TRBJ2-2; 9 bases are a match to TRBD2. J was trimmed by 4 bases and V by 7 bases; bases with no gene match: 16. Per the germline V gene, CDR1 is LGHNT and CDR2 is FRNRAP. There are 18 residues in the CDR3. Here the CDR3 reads CASALIPPLAGFTGELFF. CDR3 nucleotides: TGTGCTAGTGCTCTTATACCCCCCCTAGCGGGATTCACCGGGGAGCTGTTTTTT.

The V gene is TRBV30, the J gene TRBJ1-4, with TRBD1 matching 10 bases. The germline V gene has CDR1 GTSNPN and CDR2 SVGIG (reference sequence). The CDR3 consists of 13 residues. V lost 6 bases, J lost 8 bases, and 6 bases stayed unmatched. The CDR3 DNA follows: TGTGCCTGCCGACAGGGGGCTGGAGAAAAACTGTTTTTT. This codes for CACRQGAGEKLFF.

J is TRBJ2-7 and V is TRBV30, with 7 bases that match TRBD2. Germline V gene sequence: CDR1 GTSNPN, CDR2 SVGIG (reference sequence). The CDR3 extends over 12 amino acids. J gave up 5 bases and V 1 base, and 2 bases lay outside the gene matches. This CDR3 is CAWSAGGDEQYF. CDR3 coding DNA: TGTGCCTGGAGTGCTGGGGGGGACGAGCAGTACTTC.

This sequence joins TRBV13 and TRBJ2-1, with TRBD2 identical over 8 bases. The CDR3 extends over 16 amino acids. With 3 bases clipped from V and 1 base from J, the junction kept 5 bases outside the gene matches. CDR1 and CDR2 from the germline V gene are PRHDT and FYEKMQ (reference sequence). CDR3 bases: TGTGCCAGCAGCTTCCGGGGGGGAGGGTCCTACAATGAGCAGTTCTTC. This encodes CASSFRGGGSYNEQFF.

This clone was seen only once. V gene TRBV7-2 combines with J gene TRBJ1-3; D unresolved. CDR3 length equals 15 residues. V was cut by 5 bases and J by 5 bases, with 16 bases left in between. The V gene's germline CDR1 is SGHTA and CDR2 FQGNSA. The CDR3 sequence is CASSQPTEIRNTIYF. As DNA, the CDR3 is TGTGCCAGCAGCCAACCCACAGAAATTAGAAACACCATATATTTT.

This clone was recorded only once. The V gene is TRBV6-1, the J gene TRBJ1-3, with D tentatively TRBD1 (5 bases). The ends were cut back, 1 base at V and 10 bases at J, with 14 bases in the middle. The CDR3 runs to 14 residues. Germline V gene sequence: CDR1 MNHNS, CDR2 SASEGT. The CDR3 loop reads CASSEVGRVVTIYF. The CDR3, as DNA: TGTGCCAGCAGTGAAGTCGGCAGGGTAGTTACCATATATTTT.

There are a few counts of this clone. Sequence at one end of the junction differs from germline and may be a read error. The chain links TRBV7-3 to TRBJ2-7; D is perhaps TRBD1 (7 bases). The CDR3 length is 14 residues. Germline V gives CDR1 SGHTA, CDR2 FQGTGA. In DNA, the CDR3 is TGTGCCAGCAGCAAAGTAGGACAGGAGGGCAATTTGAACTTC. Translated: CASSKVGQEGNLNF.

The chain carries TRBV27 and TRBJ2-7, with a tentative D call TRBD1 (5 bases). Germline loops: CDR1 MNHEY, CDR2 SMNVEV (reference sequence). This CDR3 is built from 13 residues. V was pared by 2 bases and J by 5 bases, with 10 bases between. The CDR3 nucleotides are TGTGCCAGCAGTTTAACCGCAGGGAACGAGCAGTACTTC. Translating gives CASSLTAGNEQYF.

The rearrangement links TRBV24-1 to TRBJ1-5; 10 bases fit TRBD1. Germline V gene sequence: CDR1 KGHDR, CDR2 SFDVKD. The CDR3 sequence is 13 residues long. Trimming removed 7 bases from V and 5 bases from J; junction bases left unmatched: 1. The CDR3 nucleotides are TGTGCCACCAGAGGACAGGGGGATCAGCCCCAGCATTTT. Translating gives CATRGQGDQPQHF.

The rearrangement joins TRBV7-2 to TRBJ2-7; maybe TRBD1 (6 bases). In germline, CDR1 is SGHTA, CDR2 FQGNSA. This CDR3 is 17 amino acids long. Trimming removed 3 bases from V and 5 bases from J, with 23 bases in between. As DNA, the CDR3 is TGTGCCAGCAGCTTGTCAGGTCTGGGTGGCAGGGGCGACGAGCAGTACGTC. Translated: CASSLSGLGGRGDEQYV.

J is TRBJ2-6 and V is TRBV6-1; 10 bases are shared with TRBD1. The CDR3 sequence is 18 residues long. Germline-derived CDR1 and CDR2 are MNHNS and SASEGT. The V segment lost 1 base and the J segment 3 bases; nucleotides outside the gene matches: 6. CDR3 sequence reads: CASSEEGTGVLGANVLTF. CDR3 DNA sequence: TGTGCCAGCAGTGAAGAGGGGACAGGGGTTCTTGGGGCCAACGTCCTGACTTTC.

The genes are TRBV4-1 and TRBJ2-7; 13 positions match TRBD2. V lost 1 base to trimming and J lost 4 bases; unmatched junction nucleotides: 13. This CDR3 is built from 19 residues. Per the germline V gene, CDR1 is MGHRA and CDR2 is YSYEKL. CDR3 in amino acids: CASSQGPGLAGYRPYEQYV. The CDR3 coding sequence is TGCGCCAGCAGCCAAGGACCGGGACTAGCGGGGTATCGCCCTTACGAGCAGTACGTC.

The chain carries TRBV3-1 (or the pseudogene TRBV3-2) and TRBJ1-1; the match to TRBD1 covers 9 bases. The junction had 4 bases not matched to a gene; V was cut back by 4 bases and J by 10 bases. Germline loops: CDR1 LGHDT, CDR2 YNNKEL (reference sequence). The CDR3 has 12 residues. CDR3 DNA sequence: TGTGCCAGCAGCCTCCGGACAGGGGTAGCTTTCTTT. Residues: CASSLRTGVAFF.

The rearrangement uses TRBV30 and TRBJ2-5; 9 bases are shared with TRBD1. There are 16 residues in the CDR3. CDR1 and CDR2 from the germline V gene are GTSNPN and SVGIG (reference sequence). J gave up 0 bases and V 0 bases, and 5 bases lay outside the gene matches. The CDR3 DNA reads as TGTGCCTGGAGTGTACGAACAGGGGGCTACCAAGAGACCCAGTACTTC. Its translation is CAWSVRTGGYQETQYF.

The CDR3 reads CASSPFLRETQYF. For the CDR3, the DNA is TGTGCCAGCAGCCCTTTCCTCCGGGAGACCCAGTACTTC. The rearrangement links TRBV3-1 (or the pseudogene TRBV3-2) to TRBJ2-5; D is undetermined. The CDR3 has 13 residues. CDR1 and CDR2 (germline): LGHDT, YNNKEL (reference sequence). V gave up 4 bases and J gave up 5 bases, with 11 bases separating them.

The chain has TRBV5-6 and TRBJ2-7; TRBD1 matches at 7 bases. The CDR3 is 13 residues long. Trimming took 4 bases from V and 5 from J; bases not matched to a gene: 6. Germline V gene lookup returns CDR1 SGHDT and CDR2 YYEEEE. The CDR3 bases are TGTGCCAGCAGCAGGGGACAGTCCCACGAGCAGTACGTC. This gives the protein CASSRGQSHEQYV.

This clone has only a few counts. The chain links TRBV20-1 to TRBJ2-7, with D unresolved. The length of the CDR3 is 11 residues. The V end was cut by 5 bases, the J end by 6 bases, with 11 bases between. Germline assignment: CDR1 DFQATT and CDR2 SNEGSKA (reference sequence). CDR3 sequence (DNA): TGCAGTGCTGCGCTTAGCAGCGAGCAGTACTTC. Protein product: CSAALSSEQYF.

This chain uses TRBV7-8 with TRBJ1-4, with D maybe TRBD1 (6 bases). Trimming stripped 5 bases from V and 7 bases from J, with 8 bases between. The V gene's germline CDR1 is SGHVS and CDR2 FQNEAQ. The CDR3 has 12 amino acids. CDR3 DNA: TGTGCCAGCAGCCCACAGGGTGAAAAACTGTTTTTT. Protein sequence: CASSPQGEKLFF.